These 26 T cell receptor beta chains were all obtained from the same sample, sequenced in a study of shared clonotypes between healthy human individuals. Only in-frame clones appear in the TCRdb table, and some are missing; sequencing was by immunoSEQ multiplex PCR. Here the sample spans about 520,000 clones, over 70% being singletons. Sequenced material: PBMCs. The origin of the receptors is a middle-aged woman in good health. Some clones in this sample may be carry-over from other donors' samples.

This rearrangement joins TRBV28 to TRBJ2-5; 10 bases align to TRBD1. This CDR3 spans 16 amino acids. Germline V CDR1 and CDR2: MDHEN, SYDVKM. V lost 4 bases and J lost 4; bases outside the gene matches: 9. For the CDR3, the DNA is TGTGCCAGCAGTTCAAACCGGGACAGGGGTGCAGAGACCCAGTACTTC. Translation gives CASSSNRDRGAETQYF.

CDR3 residues: CASSTRQGIGEQYF. The CDR3 coding sequence is TGCGCCAGCAGCACAAGACAGGGTATTGGCGAGCAGTACTTC. The chain carries TRBV5-1 and TRBJ2-7; 7 nucleotides align to TRBD1. The germline gives CDR1 SGHRS, CDR2 YFSETQ. J lost 6 bases, V lost 4 bases, and 10 bases had no gene match. CDR3 length: 14 residues.

This clone was detected many times. The sample holds other DNA sequences that translate to the same CDR3. The chain has TRBV9 and TRBJ2-1; 12 positions match TRBD2. This CDR3 has 15 residues. V lost 4 bases and J lost 6; bases outside the gene matches: 5. Germline CDR1 reads SGDLS; CDR2 reads YYNGEE. CDR3 bases: TGTGCCAGCAGCCCCCGGACTAGCGGGACCAATGAGCAGTTCTTC. Translating it yields CASSPRTSGTNEQFF. Supplemented by reference TRBV9 and TRBJ2-1, the full variable domain reads DSGVTQTPKHLITATGQRVTLRCSPRSGDLSVYWYQQSLDQGLQFLIQYYNGEERAKGNILERFSAQQFPDLHSELNLSSLELGDSALYFCASSPRTSGTNEQFFGPGTRLTVL.

This clone was recorded once. A much bigger clone sits one base away, suggesting this may be a read error. Other nucleotide sequences in the sample specify the same CDR3. The V and J genes are TRBV19 and TRBJ2-6, with 8 positions matching TRBD1. The CDR3 runs to 18 residues. Trimming removed 5 bases from V and 1 base from J; junction bases left unmatched: 10. Germline CDR1 LNHDA, CDR2 SQIVND (reference sequence). The CDR3 DNA sequence: TGTGCCAGTAGTCCTCAAACAGGGGGTGCATCTGGGGCCAACGTCCTGACTTTC. This sequence encodes CASSPQTGGASGANVLTF. Full variable domain (missing parts from reference TRBV19 and TRBJ2-6): DGGITQSPKYLFRKEGQNVTLSCEQNLNHDAMYWYRQDPGQGLRLIYYSQIVNDFQKGDIAEGYSVSREKKESFPLTVTSAQKNPTAFYLCASSPQTGGASGANVLTFGAGSRLTVL.

The chain has TRBV27 and TRBJ2-7, with 10 bases fitting TRBD2. The V and J ends lost 5 bases and 1 base, in that order; junction bases with no gene match: 11. This CDR3 has 17 amino acids. Germline V gives CDR1 MNHEY, CDR2 SMNVEV (reference sequence). The CDR3 loop reads CASSLRLAGLGSYEQYF. Written as DNA, the CDR3 is TGTGCCAGCAGTCTCCGACTAGCGGGTCTGGGGTCCTACGAGCAGTACTTC.

This clone was observed a single time. CDR3 in DNA: TGTGCCAGCAGCCCCCGAGGAGCGGATTTCTACGAGCAGTACTTC. Translated, it gives CASSPRGADFYEQYF. The chain employs TRBV7-9 and TRBJ2-7; TRBD2 is a possible D gene (5 bases). Germline lookup yields CDR1 SEHNR and CDR2 FQNEAQ (reference sequence). This CDR3 spans 15 amino acids. V was pared by 5 bases and J by 3 bases, with 17 bases between.

The V and J genes are TRBV7-2 and TRBJ2-1, with D possibly being TRBD1 or TRBD2 (5 bases each). The CDR3 consists of 14 residues. Trimming removed 10 bases from V and 8 bases from J, with 21 bases in between. Germline V gives CDR1 SGHTA, CDR2 FQGNSA. The CDR3 sequence is CATKTIGAGDEQFF. CDR3 bases: TGTGCCACCAAGACCATCGGGGCCGGGGATGAGCAGTTCTTC.

V gene TRBV7-3 combines with J gene TRBJ2-3; TRBD2 aligns across 7 bases. The V segment lost 1 base and the J segment 6 bases; nucleotides outside the gene matches: 13. This CDR3 comprises 17 residues. CDR1 is SGHTA, CDR2 FQGTGA, per germline. CDR3 in DNA: TGTGCCAGCAGCTTAAGTCGACTAGCTGGGGCTATGGATACGCAGTATTTT. Its translation: CASSLSRLAGAMDTQYF.

The CDR3 sequence: CASSRGIGGYEQYF. CDR3 sequence (DNA): TGTGCCAGCAGCCGAGGAATAGGGGGCTACGAGCAGTACTTC. V and J are TRBV14 and TRBJ2-7; tentatively, D is TRBD1 (6 bases). The germline V and J ends were trimmed by 4 bases and 3 bases, with 13 bases remaining between them. The CDR3 covers 14 residues. The germline V gene encodes CDR1 SGHDN and CDR2 FVKESK.

Note on this clone: This specimen includes other DNA sequences encoding the same CDR3. The rearrangement uses TRBV28 and TRBJ1-2; perhaps TRBD1 as D (6 bases). V lost 5 bases to trimming and J lost 5 bases, with 9 bases between them. The germline V gene has CDR1 MDHEN and CDR2 SYDVKM. This CDR3 is 12 amino acids long. The CDR3 nucleotides are TGTGCCAGCAGTCTAAGGGGGTATGGCTACACCTTC. As protein: CASSLRGYGYTF.

The chain links TRBV28 to TRBJ2-7; no firm D call. The CDR3 length is 12 residues. In germline, CDR1 is MDHEN, CDR2 SYDVKM. Trimming stripped 6 bases from V and 5 bases from J, with 11 bases between. In nucleotides, the CDR3 is TGTGCCAGCAGCCCCGAATACAACGAGCAGTACTTC. It specifies CASSPEYNEQYF.

The rearrangement joins TRBV2 to TRBJ2-1; the D is unclear. Looked up from germline, CDR1 is SNHLY and CDR2 is FYNNEI. CDR3 length equals 13 residues. The ends were cut back, 4 bases at V and 3 bases at J, with 7 bases in the middle. As DNA, the CDR3 is TGTGCCAGCAGTGTTGGAGTCTACAATGAGCAGTTCTTC. It codes for CASSVGVYNEQFF.

V and J are TRBV11-2 and TRBJ2-3, with TRBD2 as a possible D gene (5 bases). This CDR3 has 16 amino acids. CDR1 and CDR2 from the germline V gene are SGHAT and FQNNGV. Trimming pared 8 bases from V and 0 bases from J, leaving 18 bases between. CDR3 nucleotides: TGTGCCAGCGGCCTACTCCGTGACTACAGCACAGATACGCAGTATTTT. Its translation: CASGLLRDYSTDTQYF.

The chain has TRBV28 and TRBJ1-5; perhaps TRBD1 as D (5 bases). V lost 7 bases to trimming and J lost 2 bases, with 9 bases between them. The germline gives CDR1 MDHEN, CDR2 SYDVKM. The CDR3 loop spans 13 amino acids. Here the CDR3 reads CASISGGNQPQHF. CDR3 coding DNA: TGTGCCAGCATCTCGGGGGGCAATCAGCCCCAGCATTTT.

The V and J genes are TRBV5-1 and TRBJ2-2, with a weak D call TRBD2 (5 bases). Trimming removed 4 bases from V and 1 base from J, with 17 bases in between. Germline loops: CDR1 SGHRS, CDR2 YFSETQ. The CDR3 sequence is 17 residues long. Here the CDR3 DNA reads TGCGCCAGCAGCCTCGAGGGAGCCCCCTGGAACACCGGGGAGCTGTTTTTT. Encoded protein: CASSLEGAPWNTGELFF. The whole variable domain, remainder taken from reference TRBV5-1 and TRBJ2-2, is KAGVTQTPRYLIKTRGQQVTLSCSPISGHRSVSWYQQTPGQGLQFLFEYFSETQRNKGNFPGRFSGRQFSNSRSEMNVSTLELGDSALYLCASSLEGAPWNTGELFFGEGSRLTVL.

The CDR3 spells CASSYSRGGQETQYF. The CDR3 region has the DNA TGTGCCAGCAGTTACTCGAGAGGGGGCCAAGAGACCCAGTACTTC. V usage is TRBV6-5 and J usage is TRBJ2-5; a possible D gene is TRBD1 (6 bases). Trimming shortened V by 0 bases and J by 1 base, and 9 bases separated the two germline ends. From germline, CDR1 is MNHEY and CDR2 SVGAGI. The CDR3 extends over 15 amino acids.

This clone was picked up a small number of times. The genes are TRBV4-1 and TRBJ1-2; possible D gene TRBD1, 5 bases. The CDR3 length is 15 residues. Germline-derived CDR1 and CDR2 are MGHRA and YSYEKL. The V gene lost 0 bases and the J gene lost 4 bases, with 12 bases spanning the gap. CDR3 coding DNA: TGCGCCAGCAGCCAAGATGTCCAGGGCGCCTATGGCTACACCTTC. Protein sequence: CASSQDVQGAYGYTF.

The chain has TRBV7-2 and TRBJ2-7; 7 bases map to TRBD2. This CDR3 region has 14 residues. Germline V gene sequence: CDR1 SGHTA, CDR2 FQGNSA. V trimming: 7 bases; J trimming: 2 bases; junction bases outside the gene matches: 8. The CDR3: CASTPREEAYEQYF. Written as DNA, the CDR3 is TGTGCCAGCACCCCCCGGGAGGAAGCCTACGAGCAGTACTTC.

This chain joins TRBV9 and TRBJ1-2, with 10 bases aligning to TRBD1. The CDR3 length is 17 residues. In germline, CDR1 is SGDLS, CDR2 YYNGEE. With 4 bases clipped from V and 5 bases from J, the junction kept 14 bases outside the gene matches. CDR3 sequence: CASSPPGQGKGGYGYTF. CDR3 DNA: TGTGCCAGCAGCCCCCCGGGACAGGGGAAGGGAGGGTATGGCTACACCTTC.

The genes are TRBV30 and TRBJ2-2; D is perhaps TRBD1 or TRBD2 (5 bases each). Looked up from germline, CDR1 is GTSNPN and CDR2 is SVGIG (reference sequence). Trimming stripped 5 bases from V and 0 bases from J, with 16 bases between. This CDR3 region has 16 residues. CDR3 nucleotide sequence: TGTGCCTGGGTAAAAGCCGGGACGTCGAACACCGGGGAGCTGTTTTTT. Protein product: CAWVKAGTSNTGELFF.

As for this clone: A much larger clone sits a single nucleotide away, making a read error possible. The V and J genes are TRBV11-2 and TRBJ2-7; 11 bases are shared with TRBD2. Looked up from germline, CDR1 is SGHAT and CDR2 is FQNNGV. The CDR3 runs 12 residues. V lost 5 bases and J lost 12; bases outside the gene matches: 6. The CDR3 DNA reads as TGTGCCAGCAGCGCCACTAGCGGGGGTCTGTACTTC. Translating it yields CASSATSGGLYF.

CDR3 region: CASSFGLAGGETQYF. CDR3 nucleotides: TGTGCCAGCAGCTTCGGACTAGCGGGAGGGGAGACCCAGTACTTC. The chain uses TRBV5-6 and TRBJ2-5, with 15 bases aligning to TRBD2. V lost 2 bases to trimming and J lost 5 bases; unmatched junction nucleotides: 1. Germline V gene lookup returns CDR1 SGHDT and CDR2 YYEEEE. The CDR3 is 15 residues long.

Of note for this clone: A junction end diverges from the germline sequence, so it may reflect a read error. V usage is TRBV7-9 and J usage is TRBJ1-2; 9 bases map to TRBD1. The length of the CDR3 is 11 residues. Germline CDR1 is SEHNR and CDR2 is FQNEAQ (reference sequence). CDR3 residues: CASSLGTGAEF. The CDR3 nucleotides are TGTGCCAGCAGCTTAGGGACAGGGGCCGAATTC.

As for this clone: The likely explanation is a read error, given a far larger clone one base away. The chain uses TRBV11-2 and TRBJ2-2; D is uncertain. Germline V gene data show CDR1 as SGHAT and CDR2 as FQNNGV. This CDR3 region has 14 residues. The DNA of the CDR3 is TGTGTCAGCACCCCTGAGGCTCTCGCCGGGGAGCTGTTTTTT. This encodes CVSTPEALAGELFF. The full variable domain, its missing parts supplied by reference TRBV11-2 and TRBJ2-2, is EAGVAQSPRYKIIEKRQSVAFWCNPISGHATLYWYQQILGQGPKLLIQFQNNGVVDDSQLPKDRFSAERLKGVDSTLKIQPAKLEDSAVYLCVSTPEALAGELFFGEGSRLTVL.

This clone was counted only a few times. Other DNA sequences in this sample translate to the same CDR3. The chain employs TRBV7-6 and TRBJ2-1; 10 nucleotides line up with TRBD2. Germline CDR1 and CDR2: SGHVS and FNYEAQ. The CDR3 has 15 residues. V shed 5 bases, J shed 4 bases, and the junction held 5 bases outside the gene matches. The CDR3 region is CASSPAGGGYNEQFF. The DNA of the CDR3 is TGTGCCAGCAGCCCAGCGGGAGGGGGGTACAATGAGCAGTTCTTC.

Points on this clone: A far more abundant clone sits one base away, making this likely a read error. Distinct nucleotide sequences in the sample also encode this CDR3. V is TRBV28 and J is TRBJ1-5, with D uncertain. The V end lost 3 bases, the J end lost 4 bases, and 7 bases lay between the germline ends. The CDR3 sequence is 13 residues long. The germline V gene encodes CDR1 MDHEN and CDR2 SYDVKM. The CDR3 is CASSFQGNQPQHF. CDR3 DNA: TGTGCCAGCAGTTTCCAAGGGAATCAGCCCCAGCATTTT.